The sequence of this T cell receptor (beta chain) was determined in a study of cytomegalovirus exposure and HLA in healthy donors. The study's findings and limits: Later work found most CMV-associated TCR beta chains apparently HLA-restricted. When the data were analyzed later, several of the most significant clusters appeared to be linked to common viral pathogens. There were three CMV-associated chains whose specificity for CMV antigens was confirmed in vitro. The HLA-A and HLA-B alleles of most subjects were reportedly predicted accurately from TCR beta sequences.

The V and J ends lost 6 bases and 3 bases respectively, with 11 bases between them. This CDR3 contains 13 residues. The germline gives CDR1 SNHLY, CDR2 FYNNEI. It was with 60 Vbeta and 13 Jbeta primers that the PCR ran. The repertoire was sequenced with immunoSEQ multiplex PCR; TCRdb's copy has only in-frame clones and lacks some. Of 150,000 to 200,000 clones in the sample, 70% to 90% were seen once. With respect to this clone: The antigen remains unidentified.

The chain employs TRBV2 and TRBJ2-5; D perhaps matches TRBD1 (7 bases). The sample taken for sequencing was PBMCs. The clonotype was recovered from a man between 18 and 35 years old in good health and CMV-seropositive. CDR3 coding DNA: TGTGCCAGCAGCCCCAGGGGGGAAGAGACCCAGTACTTC. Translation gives CASSPRGEETQYF. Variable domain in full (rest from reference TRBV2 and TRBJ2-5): EPEVTQTPSHQVTQMGQEVILRCVPISNHLYFYWYRQILGQKVEFLVSFYNNEISEKSEIFDDQFSVERPDGSNFTLKIRSTKLEDSAMYFCASSPRGEETQYFGPGTRLLVL.